This T cell receptor (beta chain) appears in the sequencing data of a study of cytomegalovirus exposure and HLA in healthy donors. Overall study results and limits: Most of the TCR beta V segments (in an earlier analysis) were productive either about 87% or about 30% of the time.

About this clone: Its matching antigen is unknown.

The V gene lost 6 bases and the J gene lost 0 bases, with 15 bases spanning the gap. CDR3 length equals 16 residues. Germline V lookup: CDR1 MNHNY, CDR2 SVGAGI (reference sequence). PCR involved 60 Vbeta and 13 Jbeta primers. Here immunoSEQ multiplex PCR was the method, and the copy in TCRdb shows in-frame clones only, minus some. The sample records roughly 200,000 clones, 75% to 90% being singletons. The chain links TRBV6-6 to TRBJ1-3; no clear D gene. The TCR comes from a boy between 10 and 17 years old in good health and CMV-seronegative. Specimen: PBMCs. CDR3 sequence (DNA): TGTGCCAGCAGCCCGCCCGGACTGTTCTCTGGAAACACCATATATTTT. This translates into CASSPPGLFSGNTIYF.